This entry lists 26 T cell receptor beta chains sequenced from one sample in a study of blood T cell repertoires in COVID-19. Some clones are missing from TCRdb's copy, which holds only in-frame ones; the method was immunoSEQ multiplex PCR. Of fewer than 450,000 clones in the sample, approximately 84% were seen once. The sample consisted of PBMCs or T cells enriched from blood (not recorded which). All receptors come from a woman aged 25-40 years who had recovered from COVID-19.

The gene calls are TRBV4-1 and TRBJ2-1, with D maybe TRBD1 (8 bases). Per germline, CDR1 MGHRA and CDR2 YSYEKL. Deletions cut 4 bases from V and 7 bases from J, with 17 bases between. The CDR3 loop spans 15 amino acids. The CDR3 is CASSRTGGGRNEQFF. The CDR3 DNA reads TGCGCCAGCAGCCGCACAGGGGGGGGTAGAAATGAGCAGTTCTTC.

The gene calls are TRBV11-2 and TRBJ1-5; TRBD1 matches at 9 bases. The V gene end was trimmed by 3 bases and the J gene end by 2 bases; junction bases not matched to a gene: 2. The CDR3 has 15 residues. Germline values: CDR1 SGHAT, CDR2 FQNNGV. The CDR3 DNA reads as TGTGCCAGCAGCTTCCGGGACAGGGGCAATCAGCCCCAGCATTTT. Its translation: CASSFRDRGNQPQHF.

The rearrangement uses TRBV12-1 and TRBJ1-2; the DNA was not compared with TRBD1, the D call given in the table. TRBV12-1 is a pseudogene. This CDR3 spans 16 amino acids. CDR3 in DNA: TGTGCCAGCAGCTTGGGGGGACAGGGTGGTAACTATGGCTACACCTTC. As protein: CASSLGGQGGNYGYTF.

The rearrangement uses TRBV7-8 and TRBJ1-5, with 8 bases lining up with TRBD1. V gave up 4 bases and J gave up 0 bases; unmatched junction bases: 11. The CDR3 is made up of 18 amino acids. From germline, CDR1 is SGHVS and CDR2 FQNEAQ. The CDR3 protein is CASSSGQGRSYSNQPQHF. The DNA of the CDR3 is TGTGCCAGCAGCTCCGGACAGGGAAGAAGTTATAGCAATCAGCCCCAGCATTTT.

The V gene is TRBV30, the J gene TRBJ1-5; 10 nucleotides agree with TRBD1. Germline CDR1 and CDR2: GTSNPN and SVGIG (reference sequence). V dropped 3 bases and J dropped 7; count of bases not matched to a gene: 9. CDR3 length: 15 residues. CDR3 DNA sequence: TGTGCCTGGAGCATTCCCGGACAGGGGGGCCAGCCCCAGCATTTT. Translated: CAWSIPGQGGQPQHF.

The V call is TRBV6-5, the J call TRBJ1-6, with TRBD1 as a possible D gene (6 bases). V was cut by 8 bases and J by 10 bases, with 18 bases left in between. From germline, CDR1 is MNHEY and CDR2 SVGAGI. The CDR3 has 14 amino acids. The CDR3 sequence is CASRTGRASSPLHF. As DNA, the CDR3 is TGTGCCAGCCGAACAGGGAGGGCTAGCTCACCCCTCCACTTT.

The rearrangement uses TRBV27 and TRBJ1-5; 7 bases match TRBD1. The J segment lost 0 bases and the V segment lost 4 bases, leaving 3 bases of the junction unmatched. The CDR3 length is 15 residues. From germline, CDR1 is MNHEY and CDR2 SMNVEV (reference sequence). The CDR3 region has the DNA TGTGCCAGCAGTTGGGACAGCGTTAGCAATCAGCCCCAGCATTTT. It specifies CASSWDSVSNQPQHF.

The chain links TRBV6-5 to TRBJ2-3; D call uncertain. V lost 4 bases and J lost 3, with 8 bases in between. CDR1 is MNHEY, CDR2 SVGAGI, per germline. CDR3 size: 13 residues. CDR3 in DNA: TGTGCCAGCAGTTCCCCCCAGACAGATACGCAGTATTTT. Residues: CASSSPQTDTQYF.

The chain has TRBV4-1 and TRBJ2-7; 9 bases line up with TRBD2. The CDR3 covers 16 residues. CDR1 and CDR2 (germline): MGHRA, YSYEKL. J lost 2 bases, V lost 2 bases, and 7 bases had no gene match. The CDR3 loop is CASSQTLAGSAYEQYF. The CDR3 nucleotides are TGCGCCAGCAGCCAAACCCTAGCGGGGTCAGCCTACGAGCAGTACTTC.

This clone has only one observation. This chain links TRBV7-9 with TRBJ1-1, with 10 bases lining up with TRBD1. The trim removed 5 bases at V and 7 bases at J, leaving 10 bases unmatched. Germline CDR1 reads SEHNR; CDR2 reads FQNEAQ (reference sequence). The CDR3 loop spans 15 amino acids. The CDR3 DNA reads as TGTGCCAGCAGCCGAGGGACAGGGGTTCAAGGTGAAGCTTTCTTT. The encoded protein is CASSRGTGVQGEAFF.

V gene TRBV6-1 combines with J gene TRBJ1-5; D remains ambiguous. The CDR3 is 14 amino acids. The V end lost 3 bases, the J end lost 2 bases, and 8 bases lay between the germline ends. Germline values: CDR1 MNHNS, CDR2 SASEGT. CDR3 nucleotides: TGTGCCAGCAGTGAGGGCGCGCGCAATCAGCCCCAGCATTTT. Translated, it gives CASSEGARNQPQHF.

The rearrangement joins TRBV5-4 to TRBJ1-1; perhaps TRBD1 as D (6 bases). Trimming pared 4 bases from V and 1 base from J, leaving 17 bases between. The CDR3 runs 16 residues. Germline loops: CDR1 SGHNT, CDR2 YYREEE (reference sequence). The CDR3 DNA reads TGTGCCAGCAGCCCCGAGGGGGTGGGGCCGAACACTGAAGCTTTCTTT. It codes for CASSPEGVGPNTEAFF.

This clone is a singleton in its sample. J is TRBJ1-2 and V is TRBV12-5, with D maybe TRBD1 (5 bases). The V and J ends lost 3 bases and 5 bases respectively, with 13 bases between them. CDR1 LGHNT and CDR2 FRNRAP come from the germline V gene. This CDR3 contains 14 residues. CDR3 DNA sequence: TGTGCTAGTGGTTTCCTGGGGGGTACTTATGGCTACACCTTC. It encodes CASGFLGGTYGYTF.

This chain connects TRBV10-1 to TRBJ2-6; 9 nucleotides agree with TRBD1. Losses at the gene ends were 7 bases for V and 2 bases for J; bases not matched to a gene: 21. The CDR3 consists of 21 residues. In germline, CDR1 is WNHNN, CDR2 SYGVQD (reference sequence). Written as DNA, the CDR3 is TGCGCCAGCATTTTCAGAAAGTTTGGGACAGGGCCTCAGGCTGGGGCCAACGTCCTGACTTTC. Encoded protein: CASIFRKFGTGPQAGANVLTF.

The sample holds a few counts of this clone. V usage is TRBV10-3 and J usage is TRBJ1-1, with D perhaps TRBD1 (6 bases). Trimming left V 10 bases short and J 11 bases short, with 20 bases between. The V gene's germline CDR1 is ENHRY and CDR2 SYGVKD. This CDR3 region has 12 residues. DNA of the CDR3: TGTGCCACCATGGAGACAGGTGGTTGGGCTTTCTTT. This translates into CATMETGGWAFF.

The rearrangement links TRBV30 to TRBJ2-7; 7 positions agree with TRBD1. Germline V CDR1 and CDR2: GTSNPN, SVGIG (reference sequence). The CDR3 is 12 residues long. Trimming at V came to 5 bases and at J to 6 bases, leaving 7 bases not matched to a gene. CDR3 in DNA: TGTGCCTGGGGGAACAGGGGTTCCGAGCAGTACTTC. Translated, it gives CAWGNRGSEQYF. Drawing the rest from reference TRBV30 and TRBJ2-7, the complete variable domain is SQTIHQWPATLVQPVGSPLSLECTVEGTSNPNLYWYRQAAGRGLQLLFYSVGIGQISSEVPQNLSASRPQDRQFILSSKKLLLSDSGFYLCAWGNRGSEQYFGPGTRLTVT.

This clone has just a few counts. The rearrangement joins TRBV2 to TRBJ1-2; D might be TRBD1 (6 bases). Germline assignment: CDR1 SNHLY and CDR2 FYNNEI. V was pared by 6 bases and J by 4 bases, with 12 bases between. The CDR3 contains 13 residues. The CDR3 is CASSGTGTYGYTF. The CDR3 DNA reads TGTGCCAGCAGCGGTACAGGGACCTATGGCTACACCTTC. The full variable domain, with the rest looked up from reference TRBV2 and TRBJ1-2, is EPEVTQTPSHQVTQMGQEVILRCVPISNHLYFYWYRQILGQKVEFLVSFYNNEISEKSEIFDDQFSVERPDGSNFTLKIRSTKLEDSAMYFCASSGTGTYGYTFGSGTRLTVV.

The gene calls are TRBV6-2 or TRBV6-3 and TRBJ2-5; D remains ambiguous. V was pared by 0 bases and J by 1 base, with 6 bases between. The CDR3 runs to 14 residues. Per germline, CDR1 MNHEY and CDR2 SVGEGT. In nucleotides, the CDR3 is TGTGCCAGCAGTTACTCCCTGGCCCAAGAGACCCAGTACTTC. Protein product: CASSYSLAQETQYF.

The chain joins TRBV28 to TRBJ1-6; 8 positions match TRBD1. CDR3 length: 14 residues. Germline V gene data show CDR1 as MDHEN and CDR2 as SYDVKM. V shed 2 bases and J 15 bases; nucleotides not matched to a gene: 9. CDR3 loop: CASSLGTGGNFLHF. For the CDR3, the DNA is TGTGCCAGCAGTTTAGGTACAGGGGGTAATTTCCTCCACTTT.

Written as DNA, the CDR3 is TGTGCCAGCAGCCCCAATCGCCCGGGACACCGATCATACGAGCAGTACTTC. Protein: CASSPNRPGHRSYEQYF. The J gene is TRBJ2-7, the V gene TRBV7-8; D is perhaps TRBD1 (6 bases). The germline V and J ends were trimmed by 5 bases and 4 bases, with 24 bases remaining between them. The CDR3 has 17 amino acids. The germline CDR1 and CDR2 sequences are SGHVS and FQNEAQ. Supplemented by reference TRBV7-8 and TRBJ2-7, the full variable domain reads GAGVSQSPRYKVAKRGQDVALRCDPISGHVSLFWYQQALGQGPEFLTYFQNEAQLDKSGLPSDRFFAERPEGSVSTLKIQRTQQEDSAVYLCASSPNRPGHRSYEQYFGPGTRLTVT.

CDR3 region: CASSEAQGRSYNEQFF. Written as DNA, the CDR3 is TGCGCCAGCAGTGAGGCCCAGGGGCGCTCCTACAATGAGCAGTTCTTC. The chain has TRBV10-1 and TRBJ2-1, with D possibly matching TRBD1 (6 bases). V lost 2 bases and J lost 0, with 11 bases in between. The CDR3 is 16 amino acids. Germline CDR1 WNHNN, CDR2 SYGVQD (reference sequence).

The rearrangement uses TRBV28 and TRBJ1-5; 9 bases are shared with TRBD1. CDR3 length equals 17 residues. The germline CDR1 and CDR2 sequences are MDHEN and SYDVKM. Trimming cost V 11 bases and J 0 bases; bases outside gene matches: 14. For the CDR3, the DNA is TGTGCCGCTCCGGCGGACAGGGGACCCTATAGCAATCAGCCCCAGCATTTT. Protein product: CAAPADRGPYSNQPQHF.

The chain couples TRBV29-1 to TRBJ1-3, with TRBD1 as a possible D gene (5 bases). Deletions cut 6 bases from V and 0 bases from J, with 12 bases between. The CDR3 runs 14 residues. Germline CDR1 and CDR2: SQVTM and ANQGSEA. CDR3 DNA: TGCAGCGTCGAATCCAGGGACTCTGGAAACACCATATATTTT. Amino acids: CSVESRDSGNTIYF.

This rearrangement joins TRBV2 to TRBJ1-2; D is possibly TRBD1 (5 bases). V was pared by 9 bases and J by 8 bases, with 19 bases between. This CDR3 region has 13 residues. The germline V gene encodes CDR1 SNHLY and CDR2 FYNNEI. CDR3 region: CASPDSPQGGYTF. Here the CDR3 DNA reads TGTGCCAGTCCCGACAGCCCCCAAGGAGGCTACACCTTC.

The chain links TRBV3-1 (or the pseudogene TRBV3-2) to TRBJ2-5; 7 bases align to TRBD1. Trimming took 2 bases from V and 5 from J; bases not matched to a gene: 2. This CDR3 has 13 residues. Germline CDR1 is LGHDT and CDR2 is YNNKEL (reference sequence). For the CDR3, the DNA is TGTGCCAGCAGCCAAAGGGGGCAGGAGACCCAGTACTTC. Translation: CASSQRGQETQYF.

The CDR3 nucleotides are TGTGCCAGCAGCTCCTCACGCGAGACCCGCAGGGGCGAGCAGTACTTC. Residues: CASSSSRETRRGEQYF. The J gene is TRBJ2-7, the V gene TRBV13; D might be TRBD1 (6 bases). The CDR3 is 16 residues long. Germline values: CDR1 PRHDT, CDR2 FYEKMQ (reference sequence). V lost 4 bases and J 6 bases, leaving 22 bases between the germline ends.